Listed here are 25 T cell receptor beta chains from one sample, sequenced in a study of T cells after yellow fever vaccination. A single record per CDR3 protein comes from TCRdb applying MiXCR to the 5' RACE reads. This table has about 630,000 distinct CDR3 sequences, roughly an eighth appearing once. The sequences come from PBMCs, collected on the day of the yellow fever booster vaccination. The receptors shown here come from a young man who received the YFV17D yellow fever vaccine.

The CDR3 DNA sequence: TGCAGTGCTACCCGGACAGGGGCGAGGACCGGGGAGCTGTTTTTT. Encoded protein: CSATRTGARTGELFF. The V and J genes are TRBV20-1 and TRBJ2-2; 9 bases agree with TRBD1. V lost 4 bases, J lost 5 bases, and 8 bases stayed unmatched. CDR1 and CDR2 from the germline V gene are DFQATT and SNEGSKA (reference sequence). This CDR3 contains 15 residues.

This clonotype appeared a few times. CDR3: CASSRQAGGQDEQFF. CDR3 coding DNA: TGTGCCAGTAGTCGGCAAGCGGGAGGGCAGGATGAGCAGTTCTTC. The V call is TRBV19, the J call TRBJ2-1; 10 nucleotides match TRBD2. Germline loops: CDR1 LNHDA, CDR2 SQIVND (reference sequence). Germline trimming cut 5 bases from V and 8 bases from J; bases unmatched to any gene: 9. This CDR3 has 15 amino acids.

This chain joins TRBV6-2 or TRBV6-3 and TRBJ2-2; 7 bases are a match to TRBD1. V shed 5 bases, J shed 2 bases, and the junction held 8 bases outside the gene matches. The CDR3 is 16 residues long. Germline CDR1 is MNHEY and CDR2 is SVGEGT. This CDR3 reads CASSLRGRFNTGELFF. CDR3 DNA: TGTGCCAGCAGTCTGAGGGGGCGGTTTAACACCGGGGAGCTGTTTTTT.

Ten or more counts support this clonotype. The rearrangement links TRBV29-1 to TRBJ2-5, with 9 nucleotides matching TRBD1. The trim removed 3 bases at V and 5 bases at J, leaving 10 bases unmatched. Per the germline V gene, CDR1 is SQVTM and CDR2 is ANQGSEA. This CDR3 is 15 amino acids long. The CDR3 here is CSVDNTGGLGETQYF. As DNA, the CDR3 is TGCAGCGTTGACAACACAGGGGGCCTCGGGGAGACCCAGTACTTC.

This clonotype appeared many times. The rearrangement links TRBV2 to TRBJ2-3; D remains ambiguous. In germline, CDR1 is SNHLY, CDR2 FYNNEI. V was cut by 4 bases and J by 4 bases, with 9 bases left in between. CDR3 length: 13 residues. The CDR3 reads CASSVGQADTQYF. The CDR3 DNA sequence: TGTGCCAGCAGTGTTGGCCAAGCAGATACGCAGTATTTT.

This clonotype was seen repeatedly, ten times or more. The rearrangement uses TRBV7-9 and TRBJ2-1, with D tentatively TRBD1 or TRBD2 (5 bases each). Trimming took 3 bases from V and 4 from J, leaving 7 bases between them. The CDR3 covers 13 residues. In germline, CDR1 is SEHNR, CDR2 FQNEAQ (reference sequence). The CDR3 protein is CASSFGAYNEQFF. CDR3 DNA: TGTGCCAGCAGCTTCGGGGCGTACAATGAGCAGTTCTTC.

This clonotype was seen a handful of times. The chain recombines TRBV30 with TRBJ1-4; D remains ambiguous. Trimming pared 2 bases from V and 0 bases from J, leaving 7 bases between. This CDR3 is 14 amino acids long. CDR1 is GTSNPN and CDR2 is SVGIG in the germline V gene (reference sequence). DNA of the CDR3: TGTGCCTGGAGTCCAGCCTCAACTAATGAAAAACTGTTTTTT. Amino acids: CAWSPASTNEKLFF.

This rearrangement joins TRBV20-1 to TRBJ1-1; D is perhaps TRBD1 (6 bases). Per the germline V gene, CDR1 is DFQATT and CDR2 is SNEGSKA (reference sequence). Between the trimmed V and J ends, which lost 4 bases and 11 bases, there was a span of 17 bases. This CDR3 is built from 12 residues. CDR3 sequence reads: CSATPGHPPAFF. CDR3 DNA: TGCAGTGCTACCCCGGGACACCCCCCTGCTTTCTTT.

The chain joins TRBV5-1 to TRBJ1-1, with 7 bases matching TRBD1. CDR3 length equals 16 residues. The V segment lost 2 bases and the J segment 1 base; nucleotides outside the gene matches: 8. Germline lookup yields CDR1 SGHRS and CDR2 YFSETQ. DNA of the CDR3: TGCGCCAGCAGCTTCCTGATGACAGGGTGGAACACTGAAGCTTTCTTT. It yields the protein CASSFLMTGWNTEAFF.

This clonotype showed up just a few times. The J gene is TRBJ1-1, the V gene TRBV6-5; 8 bases fit TRBD1. The CDR3 is 12 residues long. Germline V gene data show CDR1 as MNHEY and CDR2 as SVGAGI. The V segment lost 8 bases and the J segment 5 bases; nucleotides outside the gene matches: 4. As DNA, the CDR3 is TGTGCCAGCGGGGACAGGACGACTGAAGCTTTCTTT. Translated, it gives CASGDRTTEAFF.

The V and J genes are TRBV25-1 and TRBJ2-7; D unresolved. The germline CDR1 and CDR2 sequences are MGHDK and SYGVNS. The germline V and J ends were trimmed by 2 bases and 0 bases, with 5 bases remaining between them. The CDR3 totals 13 residues. CDR3 protein: CASSEQVSYEQYF. In DNA, the CDR3 is TGTGCCAGCAGTGAACAGGTCTCCTACGAGCAGTACTTC.

The chain recombines TRBV7-8 with TRBJ1-3; unclear D gene. CDR3 length: 16 amino acids. In germline, CDR1 is SGHVS, CDR2 FQNEAQ. With 3 bases removed from V and 0 bases from J, the gap between germline ends came to 12 bases. The CDR3 DNA is TGTGCCAGCAGCTTGGGTTTACCCTACTCTGGAAACACCATATATTTT. Its translation is CASSLGLPYSGNTIYF.

The chain links TRBV4-3 to TRBJ2-5; TRBD1 matches 7 bases. The V gene's germline CDR1 is LGHNA and CDR2 YSLEER. V gave up 0 bases and J gave up 7 bases; unmatched junction bases: 5. This CDR3 contains 14 residues. The CDR3 reads CASSQERGRGTQYF. The CDR3 DNA sequence: TGCGCCAGCAGCCAAGAAAGGGGGCGAGGGACCCAGTACTTC.

V usage is TRBV12-3 or TRBV12-4 and J usage is TRBJ1-3, with D unclear. This CDR3 has 14 residues. With 3 bases removed from V and 2 bases from J, the gap between germline ends came to 8 bases. CDR3 sequence (DNA): TGTGCCAGCAGTTTCGCCGGGGCTGGAAACACCATATATTTT. Residues: CASSFAGAGNTIYF.

V and J are TRBV29-1 and TRBJ2-5; 8 positions match TRBD1. Trimming cost V 7 bases and J 5 bases; bases outside gene matches: 9. Germline lookup yields CDR1 SQVTM and CDR2 ANQGSEA. This CDR3 is built from 13 residues. The CDR3 nucleotides are TGCAGCGCTCGACAGGGGAACAGGGAGACCCAGTACTTC. Protein sequence: CSARQGNRETQYF.

This clonotype was seen repeatedly, ten times or more. The chain uses TRBV25-1 and TRBJ2-2; D is unclear. This CDR3 contains 12 residues. Deletions cut 6 bases from V and 6 bases from J, with 8 bases between. Germline-derived CDR1 and CDR2 are MGHDK and SYGVNS. For the CDR3, the DNA is TGTGCCAGCAGAAATTCGGCCGGGGAGCTGTTTTTT. It yields the protein CASRNSAGELFF.

This clonotype was counted ten times or more. The chain uses TRBV14 and TRBJ1-2; D is unresolved. The CDR3 runs 15 residues. Between the trimmed V and J ends, which lost 4 bases and 5 bases, there was a span of 17 bases. Germline V gene lookup returns CDR1 SGHDN and CDR2 FVKESK. For the CDR3, the DNA is TGTGCCAGCAGCCTGCGACCCACACCCCCTTATGGCTACACCTTC. As protein: CASSLRPTPPYGYTF.

The chain employs TRBV12-3 or TRBV12-4 and TRBJ1-2, with D hard to call. The CDR3 consists of 13 residues. V was shortened by 5 bases and J by 8 bases, with 15 bases between the two germline ends. DNA of the CDR3: TGTGCCAGCAGTCTACGCCCGCGTTCAGGCTACACCTTC. Residues: CASSLRPRSGYTF.

The J gene is TRBJ2-7, the V gene TRBV2; maybe TRBD1 (7 bases). The CDR3 is made up of 12 amino acids. V was shortened by 10 bases and J by 2 bases, with 12 bases between the two germline ends. Looked up from germline, CDR1 is SNHLY and CDR2 is FYNNEI. The CDR3 spells CATRGAAYEQYF. The CDR3 region has the DNA TGTGCCACCAGGGGGGCGGCCTACGAGCAGTACTTC.

The chain employs TRBV3-1 and TRBJ2-5, with 8 bases fitting TRBD2. Germline V CDR1 and CDR2: LGHDT, YNNKEL (reference sequence). Unmatched junction bases numbered 11, after V lost 4 bases and J lost 4 bases. The CDR3 has 16 residues. The CDR3 DNA sequence: TGTGCCAGCAGCCGGAGTGAGCGGGAGAACCGAGAGACCCAGTACTTC. As protein: CASSRSERENRETQYF.

As DNA, the CDR3 is TGCAGTGCTAGAGATCGGCTCGGCGGGAGGGAGACCCAGTACTTC. Its protein is CSARDRLGGRETQYF. The chain carries TRBV20-1 and TRBJ2-5; 8 positions agree with TRBD2. Unmatched junction bases numbered 8, after V lost 0 bases and J lost 5 bases. CDR1 DFQATT and CDR2 SNEGSKA come from the germline V gene (reference sequence). This CDR3 is 15 amino acids long.

This chain links TRBV5-1 with TRBJ2-3; TRBD2 aligns across 7 bases. This CDR3 contains 15 residues. V was clipped by 0 bases and J by 4 bases; unmatched bases: 5. Germline CDR1 and CDR2: SGHRS and YFSETQ. CDR3 protein: CASSLEVGGSDTQYF. The CDR3 nucleotides are TGCGCCAGCAGCTTGGAGGTGGGAGGGTCAGATACGCAGTATTTT. The whole variable domain, filled in from reference TRBV5-1 and TRBJ2-3, reads KAGVTQTPRYLIKTRGQQVTLSCSPISGHRSVSWYQQTPGQGLQFLFEYFSETQRNKGNFPGRFSGRQFSNSRSEMNVSTLELGDSALYLCASSLEVGGSDTQYFGPGTRLTVL.

The V call is TRBV7-9, the J call TRBJ2-1, with TRBD2 matching over 10 bases. This CDR3 has 15 amino acids. The V and J ends lost 4 bases and 5 bases, in that order; junction bases with no gene match: 5. Per the germline V gene, CDR1 is SEHNR and CDR2 is FQNEAQ (reference sequence). As DNA, the CDR3 is TGTGCCAGCAGCTCTAGCGGGGGTGGCCACAATGAGCAGTTCTTC. Translated, it gives CASSSSGGGHNEQFF.

This clonotype was recorded a few times. The CDR3 region is CASSGKLGSGNYGYTF. The CDR3 DNA reads TGTGCCAGCAGTGGGAAACTGGGTTCAGGGAACTATGGCTACACCTTC. The chain is built from TRBV2 and TRBJ1-2; tentative D call: TRBD1 (5 bases). Trimming removed 4 bases from V and 2 bases from J, with 17 bases in between. This CDR3 region has 16 residues. Germline V gene sequence: CDR1 SNHLY, CDR2 FYNNEI.

The chain links TRBV5-1 to TRBJ2-5, with 13 bases that match TRBD2. The length of the CDR3 is 16 residues. The trim removed 4 bases at V and 9 bases at J, leaving 12 bases unmatched. Germline V lookup: CDR1 SGHRS, CDR2 YFSETQ. CDR3 nucleotides: TGCGCCAGCAGCACCGGGACTAGCGGGACCGCGAAGGCCCAGTACTTC. Translation: CASSTGTSGTAKAQYF.